This T cell receptor (beta chain) was recorded in a study of identical twins. Study-wide results and limits: Sequences that were beta out-of-frame showed weaker excess twin sharing. Twin sharing of out-of-frame TCR alpha was underestimated by models in monozygotic pairs. Possibly, invariant MAIT and iNKT cells partly confounded zero-insertion analyses.

The germline V gene encodes CDR1 LGHNA and CDR2 YSLEER. V lost 0 bases to trimming and J lost 6 bases, with 16 bases between them. This CDR3 region has 16 residues. In this sample, this clonotype turned up a few times. Its antigen is not known. Through template switching, a universal primer site was introduced, and the cDNA contained unique molecular identifiers. TCRdb reanalysed the 5' RACE reads using MiXCR and keeps one entry per CDR3 protein. The sample shows about 480,000 distinct CDR3 sequences, around 14% of them seen only once. This same sample was also part of a study on yellow fever vaccine responses in identical twins.

Sequenced sample: CD4+ T cells sorted from blood. The receptor comes from a woman younger than 30 in good health. This sequence joins TRBV4-3 and TRBJ2-3; D is undetermined. CDR3: CASSQDSYLWSDTQYF. Written as DNA, the CDR3 is TGCGCCAGCAGCCAAGATTCGTACTTATGGTCGGATACGCAGTATTTT.